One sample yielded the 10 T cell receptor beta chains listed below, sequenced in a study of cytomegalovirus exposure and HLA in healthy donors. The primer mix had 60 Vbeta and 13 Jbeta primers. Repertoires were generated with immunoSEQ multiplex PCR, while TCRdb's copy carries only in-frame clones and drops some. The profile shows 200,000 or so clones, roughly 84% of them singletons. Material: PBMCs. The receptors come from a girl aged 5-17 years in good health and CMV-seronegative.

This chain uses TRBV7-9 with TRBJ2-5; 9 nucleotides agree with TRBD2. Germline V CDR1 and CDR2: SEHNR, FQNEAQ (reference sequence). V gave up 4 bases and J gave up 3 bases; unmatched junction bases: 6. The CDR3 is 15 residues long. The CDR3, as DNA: TGTGCCAGCAGCTCGGGACTAGCCGGGAAAGAGACCCAGTACTTC. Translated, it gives CASSSGLAGKETQYF.

The CDR3 sequence is CASRPIPGYTEAFF. In nucleotides, the CDR3 is TGTGCCAGCAGACCAATCCCCGGTTACACTGAAGCTTTCTTT. This chain connects TRBV28 to TRBJ1-1; D not certain. This CDR3 comprises 14 residues. From germline, CDR1 is MDHEN and CDR2 SYDVKM. V was pared by 6 bases and J by 3 bases, with 14 bases between.

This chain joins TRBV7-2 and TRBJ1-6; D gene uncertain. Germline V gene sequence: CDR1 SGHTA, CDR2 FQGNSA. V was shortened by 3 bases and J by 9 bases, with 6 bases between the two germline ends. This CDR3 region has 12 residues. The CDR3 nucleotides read TGTGCCAGCAGCTTCATTTTTTCACCCCTCCACTTT. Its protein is CASSFIFSPLHF.

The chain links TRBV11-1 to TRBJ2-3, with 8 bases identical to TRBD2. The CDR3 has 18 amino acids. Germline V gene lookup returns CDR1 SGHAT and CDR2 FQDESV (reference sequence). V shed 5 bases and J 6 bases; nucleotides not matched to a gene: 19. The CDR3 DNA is TGTGCCAGCAGCCTCACCGGAGGGGCGGGAGGTGGGGGCGATACGCAGTATTTT. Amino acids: CASSLTGGAGGGGDTQYF.

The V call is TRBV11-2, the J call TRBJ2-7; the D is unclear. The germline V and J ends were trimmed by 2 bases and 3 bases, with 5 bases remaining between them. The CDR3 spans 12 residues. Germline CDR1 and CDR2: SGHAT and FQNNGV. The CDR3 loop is CASSLSYYEQYF. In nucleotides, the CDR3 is TGTGCCAGCAGCTTAAGCTACTACGAGCAGTACTTC.

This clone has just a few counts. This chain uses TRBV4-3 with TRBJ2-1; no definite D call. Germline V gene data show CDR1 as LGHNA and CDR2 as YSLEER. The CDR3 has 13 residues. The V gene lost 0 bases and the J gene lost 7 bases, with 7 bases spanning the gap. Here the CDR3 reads CASSQDDGNEQFF. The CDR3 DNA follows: TGCGCCAGCAGCCAAGATGACGGGAATGAGCAGTTCTTC.

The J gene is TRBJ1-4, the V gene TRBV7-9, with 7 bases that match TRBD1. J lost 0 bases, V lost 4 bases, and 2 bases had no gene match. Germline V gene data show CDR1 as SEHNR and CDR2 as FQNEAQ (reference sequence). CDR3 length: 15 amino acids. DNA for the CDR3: TGTGCCAGCAGCTCCGGACAGGCAACTAATGAAAAACTGTTTTTT. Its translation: CASSSGQATNEKLFF.

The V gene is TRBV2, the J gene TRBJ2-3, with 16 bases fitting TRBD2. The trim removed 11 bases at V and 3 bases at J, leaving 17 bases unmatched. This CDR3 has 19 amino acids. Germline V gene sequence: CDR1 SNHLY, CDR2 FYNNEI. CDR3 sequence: CAYQPGLAGGPVRTDTQYF. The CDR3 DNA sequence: TGTGCCTATCAACCGGGACTAGCGGGAGGGCCGGTGAGAACAGATACGCAGTATTTT.

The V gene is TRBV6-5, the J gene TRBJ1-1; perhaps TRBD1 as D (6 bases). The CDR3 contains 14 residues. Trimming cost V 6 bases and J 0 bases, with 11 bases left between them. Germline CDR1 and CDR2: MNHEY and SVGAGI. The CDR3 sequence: CASSGRDMNTEAFF. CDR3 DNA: TGTGCCAGCAGCGGAAGGGACATGAACACTGAAGCTTTCTTT.

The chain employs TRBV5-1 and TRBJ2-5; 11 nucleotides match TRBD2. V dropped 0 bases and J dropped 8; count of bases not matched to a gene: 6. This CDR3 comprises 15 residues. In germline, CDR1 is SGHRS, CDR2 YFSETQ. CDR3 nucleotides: TGCGCCAGCAGCTTGGCAACTAGCGGGAGCGGCACCCAGTACTTC. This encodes CASSLATSGSGTQYF.